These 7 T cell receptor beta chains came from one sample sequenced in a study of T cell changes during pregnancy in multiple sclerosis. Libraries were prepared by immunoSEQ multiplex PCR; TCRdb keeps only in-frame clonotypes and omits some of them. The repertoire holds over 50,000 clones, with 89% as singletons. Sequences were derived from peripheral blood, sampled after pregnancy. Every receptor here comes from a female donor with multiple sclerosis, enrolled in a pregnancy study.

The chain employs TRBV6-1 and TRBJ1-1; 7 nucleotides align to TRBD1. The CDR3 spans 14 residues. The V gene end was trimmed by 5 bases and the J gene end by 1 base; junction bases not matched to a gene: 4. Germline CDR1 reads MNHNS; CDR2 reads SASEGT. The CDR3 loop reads CASSIDRANTEAFF. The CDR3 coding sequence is TGTGCCAGCAGTATTGACAGGGCGAACACTGAAGCTTTCTTT.

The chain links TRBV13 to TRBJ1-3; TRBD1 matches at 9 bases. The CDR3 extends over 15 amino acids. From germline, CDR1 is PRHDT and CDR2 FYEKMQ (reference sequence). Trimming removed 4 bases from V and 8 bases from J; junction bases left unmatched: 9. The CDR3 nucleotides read TGTGCCAGCAGCTCCGGACAGGGGCCCGGCGACACCATATATTTT. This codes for CASSSGQGPGDTIYF.

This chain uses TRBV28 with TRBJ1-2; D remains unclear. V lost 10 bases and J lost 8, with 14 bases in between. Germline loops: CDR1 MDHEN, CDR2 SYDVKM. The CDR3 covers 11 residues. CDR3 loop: CAKMPYEGYTF. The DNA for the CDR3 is TGTGCCAAGATGCCTTACGAGGGCTACACCTTC.

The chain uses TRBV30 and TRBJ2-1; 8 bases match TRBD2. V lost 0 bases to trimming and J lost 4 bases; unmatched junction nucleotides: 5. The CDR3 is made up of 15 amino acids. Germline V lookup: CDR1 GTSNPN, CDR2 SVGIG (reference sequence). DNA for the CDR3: TGTGCCTGGAGTGTTAATTCGGGGGGGTACAATGAGCAGTTCTTC. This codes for CAWSVNSGGYNEQFF. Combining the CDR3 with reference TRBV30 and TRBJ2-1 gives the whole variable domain SQTIHQWPATLVQPVGSPLSLECTVEGTSNPNLYWYRQAAGRGLQLLFYSVGIGQISSEVPQNLSASRPQDRQFILSSKKLLLSDSGFYLCAWSVNSGGYNEQFFGPGTRLTVL.

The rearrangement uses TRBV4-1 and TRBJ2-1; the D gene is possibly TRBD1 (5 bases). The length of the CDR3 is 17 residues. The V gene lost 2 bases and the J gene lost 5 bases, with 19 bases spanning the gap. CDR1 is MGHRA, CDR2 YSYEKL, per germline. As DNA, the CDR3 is TGCGCCAGCAGCCAACTCCTACAGGTAGTTGGAAACAATGAGCAGTTCTTC. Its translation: CASSQLLQVVGNNEQFF.

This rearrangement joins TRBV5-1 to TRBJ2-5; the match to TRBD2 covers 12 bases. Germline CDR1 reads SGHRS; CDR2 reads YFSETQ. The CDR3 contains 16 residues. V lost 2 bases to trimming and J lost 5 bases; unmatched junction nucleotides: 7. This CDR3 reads CASSLLAGGLGETQYF. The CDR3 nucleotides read TGCGCCAGCAGCTTACTAGCGGGGGGATTGGGGGAGACCCAGTACTTC.

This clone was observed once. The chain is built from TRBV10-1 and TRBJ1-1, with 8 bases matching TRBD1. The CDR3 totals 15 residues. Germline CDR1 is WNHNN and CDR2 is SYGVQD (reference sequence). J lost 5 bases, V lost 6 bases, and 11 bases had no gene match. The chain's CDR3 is CASSPGGGRITEAFF. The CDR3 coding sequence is TGCGCCAGCAGCCCAGGGGGCGGCCGAATTACTGAAGCTTTCTTT.